This entry features one T cell receptor (beta chain) sequence. Per the original methods: Counts of nucleated cells, estimated from reference gene primer amplification, were obtained. Here immunoSEQ multiplex PCR was the method, and the copy in TCRdb shows in-frame clones only, minus some. That table furnishes V, J and clone size, whereas the DNA furnished D and trimming. The sample records approximately 360,000 clones, under 85% being singletons. The data were taken from a study of blood T cell repertoires in COVID-19. The wider study: COVID-19 samples from acute and convalescent phases originated in the United States, Italy and Spain. PBMCs, B-cell-depleted T cells, or T cells were the source of the cDNA or gDNA that made up the material.

Participant age was roughly 18 to 100 years, and participants resided in 25 or so US areas. The V gene's germline CDR1 is SNHLY and CDR2 FYNNEI. V was cut by 10 bases and J by 3 bases, with 18 bases left in between. The CDR3 totals 14 residues. The source is a woman aged 45-65 years who had recovered from COVID-19. The chain uses TRBV2 and TRBJ1-1, with a weak D call TRBD1 (5 bases). Input material: PBMCs or T cells enriched from blood (not recorded which). The chain's CDR3 is CANSLDNADTEAFF. The CDR3 DNA sequence: TGTGCCAACTCCTTGGACAATGCGGACACTGAAGCTTTCTTT.